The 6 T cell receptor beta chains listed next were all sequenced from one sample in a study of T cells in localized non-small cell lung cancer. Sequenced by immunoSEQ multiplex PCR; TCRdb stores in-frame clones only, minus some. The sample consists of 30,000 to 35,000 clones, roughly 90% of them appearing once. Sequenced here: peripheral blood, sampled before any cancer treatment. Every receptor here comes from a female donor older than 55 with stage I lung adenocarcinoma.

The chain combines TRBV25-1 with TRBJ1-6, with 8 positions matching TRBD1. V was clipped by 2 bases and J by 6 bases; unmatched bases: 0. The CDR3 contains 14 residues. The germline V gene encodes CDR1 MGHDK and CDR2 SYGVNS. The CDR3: CASSETGGNSPLHF. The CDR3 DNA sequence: TGTGCCAGCAGTGAAACAGGGGGTAATTCACCCCTCCACTTT.

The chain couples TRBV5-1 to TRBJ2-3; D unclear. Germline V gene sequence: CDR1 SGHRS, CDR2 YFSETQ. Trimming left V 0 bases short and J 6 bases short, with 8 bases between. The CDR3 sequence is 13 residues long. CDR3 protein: CASSLAAIDTQYF. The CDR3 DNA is TGCGCCAGCAGCTTGGCCGCTATCGATACGCAGTATTTT.

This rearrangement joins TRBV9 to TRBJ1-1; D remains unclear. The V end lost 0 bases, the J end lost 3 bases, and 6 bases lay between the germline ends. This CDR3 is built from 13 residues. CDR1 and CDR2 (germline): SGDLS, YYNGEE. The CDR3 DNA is TGTGCCAGCAGCGTAGCTGGGGACACTGAAGCTTTCTTT. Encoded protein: CASSVAGDTEAFF.

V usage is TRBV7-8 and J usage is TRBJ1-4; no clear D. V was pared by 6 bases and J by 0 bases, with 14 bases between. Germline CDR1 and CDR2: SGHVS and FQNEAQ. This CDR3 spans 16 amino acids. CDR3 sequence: CASRPGRNPTNEKLFF. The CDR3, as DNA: TGTGCCAGCAGACCCGGACGTAACCCAACTAATGAAAAACTGTTTTTT.

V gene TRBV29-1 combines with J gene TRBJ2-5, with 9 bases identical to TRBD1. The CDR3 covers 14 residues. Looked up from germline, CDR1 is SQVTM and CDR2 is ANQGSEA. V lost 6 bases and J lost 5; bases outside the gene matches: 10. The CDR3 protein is CSVADRGQGETQYF. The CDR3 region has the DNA TGCAGCGTGGCGGACAGGGGCCAGGGGGAGACCCAGTACTTC.

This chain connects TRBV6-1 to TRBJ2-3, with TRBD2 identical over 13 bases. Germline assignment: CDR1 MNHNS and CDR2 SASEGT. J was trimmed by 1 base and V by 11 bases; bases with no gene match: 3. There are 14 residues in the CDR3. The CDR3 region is CALGLAGGTDTQYF. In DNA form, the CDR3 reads TGTGCCCTCGGACTAGCGGGGGGCACAGATACGCAGTATTTT.